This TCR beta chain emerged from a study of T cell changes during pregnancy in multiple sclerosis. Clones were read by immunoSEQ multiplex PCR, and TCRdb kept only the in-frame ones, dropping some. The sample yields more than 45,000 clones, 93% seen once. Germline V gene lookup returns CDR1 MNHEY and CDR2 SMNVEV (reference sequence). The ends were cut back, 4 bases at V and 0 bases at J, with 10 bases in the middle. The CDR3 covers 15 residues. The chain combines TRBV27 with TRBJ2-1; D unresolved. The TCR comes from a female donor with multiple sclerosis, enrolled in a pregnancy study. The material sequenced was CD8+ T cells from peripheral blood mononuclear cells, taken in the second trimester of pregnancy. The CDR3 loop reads CASSSDFSSYNEQFF. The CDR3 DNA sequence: TGTGCCAGCAGTTCCGACTTTAGCTCCTACAATGAGCAGTTCTTC.